A single sample is the source of the 18 T cell receptor beta chains below, sequenced in a study of T cell responses to AZD1222 COVID-19 vaccine. The data were produced by immunoSEQ multiplex PCR, yet TCRdb's version contains in-frame clones alone and is incomplete. The repertoire holds some 100,000 clones, 70% to 90% seen once, with 1.4% in the top ten. Sequencing used peripheral blood, obtained on day 0 of AZD1222 vaccination. The receptors shown here come from an adult in good health.

V usage is TRBV2 and J usage is TRBJ1-1; possibly TRBD1 for D (5 bases). Trimming removed 4 bases at V and 3 bases at J, with 9 bases between. The germline V gene encodes CDR1 SNHLY and CDR2 FYNNEI. The CDR3 sequence is 13 residues long. The CDR3 coding sequence is TGTGCCAGCAGTGGCACAGGACACACTGAAGCTTTCTTT. Protein product: CASSGTGHTEAFF.

The V gene is TRBV30, the J gene TRBJ2-1, with D hard to call. Germline assignment: CDR1 GTSNPN and CDR2 SVGIG (reference sequence). This CDR3 is 12 amino acids long. Trimming cost V 1 base and J 9 bases, with 10 bases left between them. CDR3 protein: CAWSALKGEQFF. The DNA for the CDR3 is TGTGCCTGGAGTGCTTTGAAGGGTGAGCAGTTCTTC.

The gene calls are TRBV11-3 and TRBJ2-1; no reliable D call. Germline V gene lookup returns CDR1 SGHNT and CDR2 YENEEA. CDR3 length: 13 amino acids. V lost 3 bases, J lost 10 bases, and 13 bases lay in between. This CDR3 is CASSFLGVEEQFF. The CDR3 region has the DNA TGTGCCAGCAGCTTTTTAGGAGTCGAGGAGCAGTTCTTC. The whole variable domain, remainder taken from reference TRBV11-3 and TRBJ2-1, is EAGVVQSPRYKIIEKKQPVAFWCNPISGHNTLYWYLQNLGQGPELLIRYENEEAVDDSQLPKDRFSAERLKGVDSTLKIQPAELGDSAVYLCASSFLGVEEQFFGPGTRLTVL.

The chain carries TRBV3-1 (or the pseudogene TRBV3-2) and TRBJ2-1; D possibly matches TRBD1 or TRBD2 (5 bases each). Germline CDR1 and CDR2: LGHDT and YNNKEL (reference sequence). V was shortened by 0 bases and J by 2 bases, with 23 bases between the two germline ends. This CDR3 has 20 amino acids. The CDR3 region is CASSQEAKADHRGAYNEQFF. CDR3 nucleotides: TGTGCCAGCAGCCAAGAGGCCAAAGCGGACCACCGAGGGGCCTACAATGAGCAGTTCTTC.

The rearrangement joins TRBV6-2 or TRBV6-3 to TRBJ1-1; D is uncertain. Trimming removed 6 bases at V and 5 bases at J, with 13 bases between. Germline-derived CDR1 and CDR2 are MNHEY and SVGEGT. The CDR3 contains 13 residues. The CDR3 sequence: CASSLAGRTEAFF. CDR3 nucleotide sequence: TGTGCCAGCAGCCTCGCCGGGAGGACTGAAGCTTTCTTT.

This chain links TRBV9 with TRBJ1-3; unclear D gene. CDR1 SGDLS and CDR2 YYNGEE come from the germline V gene. The germline V and J ends were trimmed by 3 bases and 4 bases, with 17 bases remaining between them. CDR3 size: 16 residues. CDR3 protein: CASSEYRSISGNTIYF. As DNA, the CDR3 is TGTGCCAGCAGCGAATATCGATCCATCTCGGGAAACACCATATATTTT.

The table lists this clone with a count of one. The chain employs TRBV5-4 and TRBJ2-3; 10 nucleotides match TRBD2. After removal of 4 bases from V and 4 bases from J, the junction contained 12 bases not matched to a gene. Germline CDR1 and CDR2: SGHNT and YYREEE (reference sequence). The CDR3 length is 17 residues. CDR3 in DNA: TGTGCCAGCAGCACCCACCCTAGCGGGAGTGGTTCAGATACGCAGTATTTT. This gives the protein CASSTHPSGSGSDTQYF.

This chain joins TRBV28 and TRBJ2-2; D is undetermined. Germline values: CDR1 MDHEN, CDR2 SYDVKM. The CDR3 is made up of 13 amino acids. Trimming removed 10 bases from V and 0 bases from J, with 9 bases in between. The CDR3 loop is CATLGANTGELFF. DNA for the CDR3: TGTGCCACCCTTGGAGCGAACACCGGGGAGCTGTTTTTT.

V and J are TRBV30 and TRBJ2-3; D is undetermined. V was clipped by 4 bases and J by 2 bases, with 16 bases between them. CDR3 length equals 15 residues. The germline V gene encodes CDR1 GTSNPN and CDR2 SVGIG (reference sequence). CDR3 coding DNA: TGTGCCTGGACTCTCCGATACGAACACACAGATACGCAGTATTTT. This sequence encodes CAWTLRYEHTDTQYF. Supplemented by reference TRBV30 and TRBJ2-3, the full variable domain reads SQTIHQWPATLVQPVGSPLSLECTVEGTSNPNLYWYRQAAGRGLQLLFYSVGIGQISSEVPQNLSASRPQDRQFILSSKKLLLSDSGFYLCAWTLRYEHTDTQYFGPGTRLTVL.

The V call is TRBV3-1 (or the pseudogene TRBV3-2), the J call TRBJ2-4, with TRBD1 as a possible D gene (6 bases). Germline assignment: CDR1 LGHDT and CDR2 YNNKEL (reference sequence). V lost 5 bases, J lost 0 bases, and 11 bases lay in between. CDR3 length: 15 residues. In DNA form, the CDR3 reads TGTGCCAGCAGCTACAGGGTGGCAGCCAAAAACATTCAGTACTTC. It is translated as CASSYRVAAKNIQYF.

This rearrangement joins TRBV30 to TRBJ1-6; weak D call: TRBD1 (5 bases). The germline gives CDR1 GTSNPN, CDR2 SVGIG (reference sequence). There are 16 residues in the CDR3. The V end lost 1 base, the J end lost 4 bases, and 14 bases lay between the germline ends. The CDR3 region has the DNA TGTGCCTGGAGTGCGGACCGGGGGAGTTATAATTCACCCCTCCACTTT. Translated: CAWSADRGSYNSPLHF.

The V call is TRBV9, the J call TRBJ1-6; TRBD1 matches 9 bases. V lost 3 bases, J lost 10 bases, and 5 bases stayed unmatched. The CDR3 spans 14 residues. Germline lookup yields CDR1 SGDLS and CDR2 YYNGEE. The CDR3 spells CASSGQGVDSPLHF. The CDR3 DNA reads as TGTGCCAGCAGCGGACAGGGGGTGGACTCACCCCTCCACTTT. The full variable domain, completed using reference TRBV9 and TRBJ1-6, is DSGVTQTPKHLITATGQRVTLRCSPRSGDLSVYWYQQSLDQGLQFLIQYYNGEERAKGNILERFSAQQFPDLHSELNLSSLELGDSALYFCASSGQGVDSPLHFGNGTRLTVT.

This clone was detected only once. The V gene is TRBV11-2, the J gene TRBJ1-3; weak D call: TRBD1 (5 bases). The CDR3 is 18 amino acids. In germline, CDR1 is SGHAT, CDR2 FQNNGV. Trimming cost V 4 bases and J 0 bases, with 19 bases left between them. The CDR3 region has the DNA TGTGCCAGCAGCTCAAACCTTCAGGGCGCCGACTCTGGAAACACCATATATTTT. Amino acid sequence: CASSSNLQGADSGNTIYF.

This clone has just one count. The chain combines TRBV27 with TRBJ1-5, with unresolved D. Trimming shortened V by 5 bases and J by 3 bases, and 11 bases separated the two germline ends. Germline CDR1 is MNHEY and CDR2 is SMNVEV (reference sequence). The CDR3 length is 14 residues. CDR3 in amino acids: CASSTDGTNQPQHF. DNA of the CDR3: TGTGCCAGCAGTACCGACGGTACCAATCAGCCCCAGCATTTT.

The chain is built from TRBV5-4 and TRBJ2-7; 9 positions agree with TRBD2. The CDR3 is made up of 14 amino acids. V gave up 4 bases and J gave up 7 bases; unmatched junction bases: 9. CDR1 and CDR2 (germline): SGHNT, YYREEE (reference sequence). In nucleotides, the CDR3 is TGTGCCAGCAGCCCCAGGACTAGCGTGGGAGAGCAGTACTTC. It codes for CASSPRTSVGEQYF.

V gene TRBV5-4 combines with J gene TRBJ2-7; 7 positions agree with TRBD1. Per germline, CDR1 SGHNT and CDR2 YYREEE (reference sequence). Trimming took 2 bases from V and 0 from J; bases not matched to a gene: 5. The CDR3 runs 15 residues. In nucleotides, the CDR3 is TGTGCCAGCAGCTTCTGGGCAGGGGGCTCCTACGAGCAGTACTTC. Translated, it gives CASSFWAGGSYEQYF. Full variable domain (rest looked up from reference TRBV5-4 and TRBJ2-7): ETGVTQSPTHLIKTRGQQVTLRCSSQSGHNTVSWYQQALGQGPQFIFQYYREEENGRGNFPPRFSGLQFPNYSSELNVNALELDDSALYLCASSFWAGGSYEQYFGPGTRLTVT.

The genes are TRBV5-4 and TRBJ2-5, with D perhaps matching TRBD2 (5 bases). Looked up from germline, CDR1 is SGHNT and CDR2 is YYREEE (reference sequence). The CDR3 contains 14 residues. V lost 0 bases and J lost 2, with 8 bases in between. The chain's CDR3 is CASSLVQRQETQYF. The CDR3 DNA is TGTGCCAGCAGCTTGGTACAGCGGCAAGAGACCCAGTACTTC. The whole variable domain, remainder taken from reference TRBV5-4 and TRBJ2-5, is ETGVTQSPTHLIKTRGQQVTLRCSSQSGHNTVSWYQQALGQGPQFIFQYYREEENGRGNFPPRFSGLQFPNYSSELNVNALELDDSALYLCASSLVQRQETQYFGPGTRLLVL.

This chain connects TRBV6-2 or TRBV6-3 to TRBJ1-2; tentatively, D is TRBD1 (6 bases). Trimming stripped 5 bases from V and 8 bases from J, with 15 bases between. The CDR3 sequence is 13 residues long. CDR1 and CDR2 (germline): MNHEY, SVGEGT. CDR3 nucleotides: TGTGCCAGCAGTATGATGGGGGCGTCAGGCTACACCTTC. It encodes CASSMMGASGYTF.